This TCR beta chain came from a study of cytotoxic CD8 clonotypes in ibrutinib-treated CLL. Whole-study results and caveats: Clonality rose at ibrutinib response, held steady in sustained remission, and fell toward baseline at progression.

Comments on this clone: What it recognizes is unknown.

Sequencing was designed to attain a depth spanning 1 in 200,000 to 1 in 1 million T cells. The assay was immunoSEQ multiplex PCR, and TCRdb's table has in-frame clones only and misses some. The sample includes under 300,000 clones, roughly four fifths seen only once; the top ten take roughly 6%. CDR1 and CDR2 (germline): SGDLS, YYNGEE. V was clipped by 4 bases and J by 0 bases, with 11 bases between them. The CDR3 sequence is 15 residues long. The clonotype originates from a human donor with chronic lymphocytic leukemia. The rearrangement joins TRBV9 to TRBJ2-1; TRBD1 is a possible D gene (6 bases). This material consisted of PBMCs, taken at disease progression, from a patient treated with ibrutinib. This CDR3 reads CASSPGASSYNEQFF. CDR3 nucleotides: TGTGCCAGCAGCCCAGGGGCCAGCTCCTACAATGAGCAGTTCTTC.